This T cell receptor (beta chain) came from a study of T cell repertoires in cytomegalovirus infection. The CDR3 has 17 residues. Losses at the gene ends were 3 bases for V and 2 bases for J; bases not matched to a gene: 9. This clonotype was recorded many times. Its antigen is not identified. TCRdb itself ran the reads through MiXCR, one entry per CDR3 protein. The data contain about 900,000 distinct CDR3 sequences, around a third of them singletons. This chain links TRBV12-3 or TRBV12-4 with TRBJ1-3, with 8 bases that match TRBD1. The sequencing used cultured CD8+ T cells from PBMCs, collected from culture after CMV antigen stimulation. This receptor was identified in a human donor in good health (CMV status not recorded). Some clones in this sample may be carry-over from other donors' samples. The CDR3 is CASSFITDRETGNTIYF. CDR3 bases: TGTGCCAGCAGTTTCATTACGGACAGGGAAACTGGAAACACCATATATTTT.